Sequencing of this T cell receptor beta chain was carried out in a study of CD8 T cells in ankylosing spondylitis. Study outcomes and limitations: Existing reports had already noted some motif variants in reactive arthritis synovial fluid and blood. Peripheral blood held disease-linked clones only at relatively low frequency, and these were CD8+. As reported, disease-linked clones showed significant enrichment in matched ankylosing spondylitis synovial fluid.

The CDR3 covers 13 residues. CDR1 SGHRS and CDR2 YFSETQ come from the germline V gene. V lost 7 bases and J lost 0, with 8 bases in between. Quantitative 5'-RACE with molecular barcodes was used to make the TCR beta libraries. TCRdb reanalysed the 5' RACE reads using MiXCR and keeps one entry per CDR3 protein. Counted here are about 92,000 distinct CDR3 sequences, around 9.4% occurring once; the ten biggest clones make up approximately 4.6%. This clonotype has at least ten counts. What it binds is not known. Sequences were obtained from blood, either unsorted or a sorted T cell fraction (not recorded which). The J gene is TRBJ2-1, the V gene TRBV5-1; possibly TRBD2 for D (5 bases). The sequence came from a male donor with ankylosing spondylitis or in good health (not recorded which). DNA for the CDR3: TGCGCCAGCCGCCGGGACTCCTACAATGAGCAGTTCTTC. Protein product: CASRRDSYNEQFF.